This T cell receptor (beta chain) was found in a study of T cell changes during pregnancy in multiple sclerosis. The repertoire was sequenced with immunoSEQ multiplex PCR; TCRdb's copy has only in-frame clones and lacks some. The sample holds about 93,000 clones, 80% to 95% seen once. The specimen comprised peripheral blood, sampled after pregnancy. This sequence was found in a female donor with multiple sclerosis, enrolled in a pregnancy study.

The CDR3 is CASRTGTGDEKLFF. The CDR3 DNA reads TGTGCCAGTAGAACCGGGACAGGCGACGAAAAACTGTTTTTT. This chain uses TRBV19 with TRBJ1-4; TRBD1 aligns across 8 bases. The ends lost 6 bases at V and 8 bases at J; junction bases unmatched: 8. The CDR3 covers 14 residues. Germline assignment: CDR1 LNHDA and CDR2 SQIVND (reference sequence).